The clone carrying this T cell receptor beta chain was detected only once. In the study's own analysis: Reference gene primer amplification in the assay estimated nucleated cell counts. Repertoires were generated with immunoSEQ multiplex PCR, while TCRdb's copy carries only in-frame clones and drops some. That table supplies the V and J calls and clone size; D and trimming were determined from the DNA. This sample carries 110,000 or so clones, 85% of them seen once, and the ten largest clones take 13%. The data are from a study of blood T cell repertoires in COVID-19. Across the study: The samples span acute and convalescent COVID-19 from the United States, Italy and Spain. Sources were T cells, B-cell-depleted T cells, or PBMCs; the material itself was cDNA or gDNA.

This clonotype was obtained from a human donor in a cohort sampled during active COVID-19. Sequenced sample: peripheral blood.

As DNA, the CDR3 is TGTGCCAGTAGTGGGCTAGCGGGGGGCTCCGCCCTAGCCAAAAACATTCAGTACTTC. Encoded protein: CASSGLAGGSALAKNIQYF. This chain connects TRBV19 to TRBJ2-4; 11 bases are a match to TRBD2. The germline gives CDR1 LNHDA, CDR2 SQIVND (reference sequence). The CDR3 consists of 19 residues. With V trimmed by 5 bases and J by 0 bases, 12 bases remained unmatched.